This T cell receptor beta chain stems from a study of cytomegalovirus exposure and HLA in healthy donors. Broader study findings: Immune exposure information comprised only CMV serostatus.

Amplification used 60 Vbeta primers and 13 Jbeta primers. Clones were sequenced by immunoSEQ multiplex PCR, and TCRdb holds only the in-frame ones, with some missing. The table has more than 200,000 clones, 60% to 80% seen once. CDR3 length: 15 residues. Per germline, CDR1 MNHNY and CDR2 SVGAGI (reference sequence). V was trimmed by 0 bases and J by 1 base, leaving 9 bases between them. This clone was seen a handful of times. Its matching antigen is unknown. The receptor was derived from a man aged 18 to 30 in good health and CMV-seronegative. The rearrangement joins TRBV6-6 to TRBJ1-1, with a tentative D call TRBD1 (5 bases). Sequencing used PBMCs. CDR3 amino acids: CASSYSIQGNTEAFF. For the CDR3, the DNA is TGTGCCAGCAGTTACTCGATCCAGGGGAACACTGAAGCTTTCTTT.